The rows below give T cell receptor beta chains drawn from one sample of a study of OX40 agonist ivuxolimab in advanced cancers. Repertoires were generated with immunoSEQ multiplex PCR, while TCRdb's copy carries only in-frame clones and drops some. Of some 86,000 clones listed, less than 95% are singletons. The sequencing here drew on CD4+ or CD8+ T cells sorted from blood, taken in a trial of the OX40 agonist ivuxolimab. All receptors derive from an adult with an advanced solid tumor such as melanoma, head and neck, liver or kidney cancer. Each CDR3 is given without its conserved first and last residue. D genes are given only for firm matches. The listing skips clone size in some rows; elsewhere it reads once, few, many or a size class.

clone_size | cdr3_length | d_call | j_call | v_call | cdr3_aa
- | 13 | - | TRBJ2-7 | TRBV14 | ASSQDLGQPYEQY
once | 11 | - | TRBJ1-2 | TRBV21-1 | ASSKTGIYGYT
- | 13 | - | TRBJ1-4 | TRBV7-8 | ASSLVGGNNEKLF
- | 15 | TRBD1 | TRBJ1-1 | TRBV25-1 | ASSSQDRAWGNTEAF
- | 12 | - | TRBJ1-1 | TRBV5-8 | ASSYLQGKVEAF
- | 13 | TRBD2 | TRBJ2-1 | TRBV6-5 | ASSGLFGGYNEQF
- | 12 | TRBD1 | TRBJ2-7 | TRBV27 | ASSFRDRGYEQY
- | 10 | - | TRBJ1-6 | TRBV7-9 | ASSQLGVALH
once | 12 | - | TRBJ2-7 | TRBV19 | ASRLKYGSYEQY
- | 11 | TRBD1 | TRBJ1-2 | TRBV4-1 | ASSQGQRYGYT
- | 14 | - | TRBJ2-5 | TRBV7-2 | ASSLDGRNFQETQY
- | 15 | TRBD2 | TRBJ2-7 | TRBV2 | ASRAEAGLATSYEQY
- | 13 | - | TRBJ2-5 | TRBV4-3 | ASSQDLAEGETQY
once | 13 | TRBD2 | TRBJ2-7 | TRBV5-8 | ASSLEVTSFYEQY
- | 14 | TRBD2 | TRBJ2-3 | TRBV6-4 | ASSETSGYGTDTQY